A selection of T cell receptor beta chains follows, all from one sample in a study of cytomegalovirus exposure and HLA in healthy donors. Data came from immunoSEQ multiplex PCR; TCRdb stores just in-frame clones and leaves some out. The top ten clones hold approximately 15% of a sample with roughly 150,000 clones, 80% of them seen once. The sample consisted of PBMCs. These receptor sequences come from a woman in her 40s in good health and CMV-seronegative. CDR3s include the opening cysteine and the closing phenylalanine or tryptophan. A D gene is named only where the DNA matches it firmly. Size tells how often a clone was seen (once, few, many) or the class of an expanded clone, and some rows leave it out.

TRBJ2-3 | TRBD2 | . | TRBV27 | TGTGCCAGCACCGGGAGGGCCAGGGTAGATACGCAGTATTTT | CASTGRARVDTQYF
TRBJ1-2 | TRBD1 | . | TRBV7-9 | TGTGCCAGCAGCCCGAGACAGGGTAACTATGGCTACACCTTC | CASSPRQGNYGYTF
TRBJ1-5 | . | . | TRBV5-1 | TGCGCCAGCAGCTTGGGGGACACAGGCGGCAATCAGCCCCAGCATTTT | CASSLGDTGGNQPQHF
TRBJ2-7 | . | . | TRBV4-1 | TGCGCCAGCAGCCAAGGGCAGTGGGCAAGAATTTACGAGCAGTACTTC | CASSQGQWARIYEQYF
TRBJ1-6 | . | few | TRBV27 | TGTGCCAGCAGCCCAGGGCACGAGAATTCACCCCTCCACTTT | CASSPGHENSPLHF
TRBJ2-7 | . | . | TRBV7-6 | TGTGCCAGCAGCAGGGGCGCAGGGGATGTCCTCTCTCCCTACGAGCAGTACTTC | CASSRGAGDVLSPYEQYF
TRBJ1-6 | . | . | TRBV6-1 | TGTGCCAGCAGTGAGAGGAGTTCACCCCTCCACTTT | CASSERSSPLHF
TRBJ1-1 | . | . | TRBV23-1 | TGCGCCAGCAGTCAATATGGACGGGGAAGAGGAGCTTTCTTT | CASSQYGRGRGAFF
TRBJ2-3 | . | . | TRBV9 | TGTGCCAGCAGCGTAGGCACCGGACTATCCCGCTCCGGTACGCAGTATTTT | CASSVGTGLSRSGTQYF
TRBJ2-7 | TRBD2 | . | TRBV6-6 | TGTGCCAGCACACTAGCGGGGTCCTCCTACGAGCAGTACTTC | CASTLAGSSYEQYF
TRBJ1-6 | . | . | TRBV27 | TGTGCCAGCAGTTTGGACATAACTTCACCCCTCCACTTT | CASSLDITSPLHF
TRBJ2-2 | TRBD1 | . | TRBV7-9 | TGTGCCAGCAGCTTAGGGGGACAGGTTAAAAGGAACACCGGGGAGCTGTTTTTT | CASSLGGQVKRNTGELFF
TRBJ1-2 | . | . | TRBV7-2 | TGTGCCAGCAGCTTACCCGGAGTCTATGGCTACACCTTC | CASSLPGVYGYTF
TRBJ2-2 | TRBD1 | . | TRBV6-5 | TGTGCCAGCAGTATTGGGACAGCGAACACCGGGGAGCTGTTTTTT | CASSIGTANTGELFF
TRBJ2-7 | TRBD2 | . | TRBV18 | TGTGCCAGCTCCCGGGGGGGGGCTTTCTACGAGCAGTACTTC | CASSRGGAFYEQYF
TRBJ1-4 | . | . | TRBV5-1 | TGCGCCAGCAGCCCATCAGGGGAGAAGGGCGAAAAACTGTTTTTT | CASSPSGEKGEKLFF
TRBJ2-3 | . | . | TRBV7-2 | TGTGCCAGCAGCCGGGCGGGGCGGTCAGACACAGATACGCAGTATTTT | CASSRAGRSDTDTQYF
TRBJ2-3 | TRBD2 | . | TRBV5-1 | TGCGCCAGCAGCATCTATAGCGGGGGTGTAGATACGCAGTATTTT | CASSIYSGGVDTQYF
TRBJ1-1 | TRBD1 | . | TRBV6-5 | TGTGCCAGCAGTTACTTTGGACAGGGGGGAACTGAAGCTTTCTTT | CASSYFGQGGTEAFF
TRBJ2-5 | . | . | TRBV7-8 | TGTGCCAGCAGCTTAGGCAGGTCGTATGAGACCCAGTACTTC | CASSLGRSYETQYF
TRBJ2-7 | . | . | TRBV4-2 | TGTGCCAGCAGCCAAGGACAGGATTTCTACGAGCAGTACTTC | CASSQGQDFYEQYF
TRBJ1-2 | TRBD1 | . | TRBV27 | TGTGCCAGCAGTAAGACTCGACAGGGCGCTAACTATGGCTACACCTTC | CASSKTRQGANYGYTF
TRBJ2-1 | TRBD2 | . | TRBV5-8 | TGTGCCAGCAGCGAACCACAGCGGGGGGGCCTCGATGAGCAGTTCTTC | CASSEPQRGGLDEQFF
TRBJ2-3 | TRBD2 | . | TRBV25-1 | TGTGCCAGCAGATTTAGCGGGAGTGTGACAGATACGCAGTATTTT | CASRFSGSVTDTQYF
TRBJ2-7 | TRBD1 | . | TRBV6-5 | TGTGCCAACAGTCGGACAGGGCGAATATACGAGCAGTACTTC | CANSRTGRIYEQYF
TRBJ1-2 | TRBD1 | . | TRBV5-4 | TGTGCCAGCAGCGGGACCGGGACAGGGCTTATCTATGGCTACACCTTC | CASSGTGTGLIYGYTF
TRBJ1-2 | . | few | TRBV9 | TGTGCCAGCAGCGTAGCACAGATTAACTATGGCTACACCTTC | CASSVAQINYGYTF
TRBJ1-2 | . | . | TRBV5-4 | TGTGCCAGCAGCCTAGCTGGAGGCTACACCTTC | CASSLAGGYTF
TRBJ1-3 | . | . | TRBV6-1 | TGTGCCAGCAGTGACAGGGAGGTCGGAAACACCATATATTTT | CASSDREVGNTIYF
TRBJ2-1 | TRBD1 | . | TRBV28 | TGTGCCAGCAGTAGACAGGGCGGTGATGAGCAGTTCTTC | CASSRQGGDEQFF
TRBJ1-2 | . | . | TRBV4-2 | TGTGCCAGCAGCCAAGATTGGCAGGGGTACGGCTACACCTTC | CASSQDWQGYGYTF
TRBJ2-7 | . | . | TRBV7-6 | TGTGCCAGCAGCACACCGGGACAAAACTCCTACGAGCAGTACTTC | CASSTPGQNSYEQYF
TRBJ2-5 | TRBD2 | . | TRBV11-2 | TGTGCCAGCAGCTTAGTCTCACCGGGAGGGTGGGAGACCCAGTACTTC | CASSLVSPGGWETQYF
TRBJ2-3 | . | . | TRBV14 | TGTGCCAGCAGCACCGGGGGCACAGATACGCAGTATTTT | CASSTGGTDTQYF
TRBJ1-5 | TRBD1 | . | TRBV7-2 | TGTACCAGCAGCCCAAGGGGGCATCAGCCCCAGCATTTT | CTSSPRGHQPQHF
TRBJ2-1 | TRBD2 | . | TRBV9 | TGTGCCAGCAGCGCTCGACGACCCACTAGCGGGAGGGGAAATGAGCAGTTCTTC | CASSARRPTSGRGNEQFF
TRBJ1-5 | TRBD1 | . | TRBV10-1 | TGCGCCAGCAGTTCCCTTGGGACAGGTCCGGAGAATCAGCCCCAGCATTTT | CASSSLGTGPENQPQHF
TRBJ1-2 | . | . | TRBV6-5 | TGTGCCAGCAGTGAAGTCGGGTTTGGCTACACCTTC | CASSEVGFGYTF
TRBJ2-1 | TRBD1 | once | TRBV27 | TGTGCCAGCAGTTTGGGGGACAGCTACTACAATGAGCAGTTCTTC | CASSLGDSYYNEQFF
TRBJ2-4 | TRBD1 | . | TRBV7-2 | TGTGCCAGCAGCTTCCAGGGGGCGCTAGCCAAAAACATTCAGTACTTC | CASSFQGALAKNIQYF
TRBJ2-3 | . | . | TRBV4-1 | TGCGCCAGCAGCCAAGCACCGGGAAGAGATACGCAGTATTTT | CASSQAPGRDTQYF